The 9 T cell receptor beta chains below all came from one sample that was sequenced in a study of cytomegalovirus exposure and HLA in healthy donors (dated by TCRdb to 2016 to 2017). Library construction relied on the immunoSEQ multiplex PCR assay. For the multiplex PCR, a mixture combining 60 forward primers for TCR Vbeta segments and 13 reverse primers for TCR Jbeta segments was used. TCRdb re-hosts the immuneACCESS table, in-frame sequences only. Its copies lack some clones; in the studies checked, an unresolved V gene accounts for under half of them, and the cause for the rest is not known. The data table for this sample lists 80,000 to 100,000 clones. The ten largest clones take up less than 20% of the sample. Input material: PBMCs. All receptors derive from a man between 45 and 60 years old in good health and CMV-seropositive.

The chain uses TRBV5-4 and TRBJ2-5; D gene ambiguous. V was cut by 2 bases and J by 1 base, with 12 bases left in between. Germline V CDR1 and CDR2: SGHNT, YYREEE (reference sequence). The CDR3 loop spans 15 amino acids. CDR3 nucleotides: TGTGCCAGCAGCTTCGACTTATCCTTCCAAGAGACCCAGTACTTC. Protein product: CASSFDLSFQETQYF.

The CDR3 here is CAWSVTGTYNEQFF. CDR3 DNA: TGTGCCTGGAGTGTAACCGGTACCTACAATGAGCAGTTCTTC. V usage is TRBV30 and J usage is TRBJ2-1; D is unresolved. V was trimmed by 0 bases and J by 2 bases, leaving 8 bases between them. The CDR3 runs 14 residues. CDR1 and CDR2 from the germline V gene are GTSNPN and SVGIG (reference sequence).

The chain has TRBV7-6 and TRBJ2-7; tentatively, D is TRBD1 (7 bases). The CDR3 sequence is 19 residues long. The V and J ends lost 5 bases and 2 bases respectively, with 28 bases between them. The V gene's germline CDR1 is SGHVS and CDR2 FNYEAQ. In nucleotides, the CDR3 is TGTGCCAGCAGCCCACAGCGCCTACCCGCAGGGGGGTTCACCTACGAGCAGTACTTC. It yields the protein CASSPQRLPAGGFTYEQYF.

The rearrangement uses TRBV27 and TRBJ1-2; D gene ambiguous. This CDR3 has 14 residues. Trimming removed 2 bases at V and 8 bases at J, with 15 bases between. Germline V gene sequence: CDR1 MNHEY, CDR2 SMNVEV (reference sequence). The CDR3, as DNA: TGTGCCAGCAGTTTAGGCCCTACCTTGGGCGGCTACACCTTC. Amino acid sequence: CASSLGPTLGGYTF.

This chain links TRBV18 with TRBJ2-1; 9 bases are shared with TRBD1. Per germline, CDR1 KGHSH and CDR2 LQKENI. CDR3 length: 14 residues. The ends lost 3 bases at V and 8 bases at J; junction bases unmatched: 5. CDR3 amino acids: CASSPGQGKDEQFF. CDR3 nucleotide sequence: TGTGCCAGCTCACCTGGACAGGGGAAGGATGAGCAGTTCTTC.

The chain couples TRBV9 to TRBJ1-3; D remains ambiguous. The CDR3 has 12 residues. V dropped 3 bases and J dropped 4 bases, with 5 bases sitting between them. Per germline, CDR1 SGDLS and CDR2 YYNGEE. In DNA, the CDR3 is TGTGCCAGCAGCGCCCAGGGAAACACCATATATTTT. It translates to CASSAQGNTIYF.

The CDR3: CASSQLAASASYEQYF. The CDR3 DNA follows: TGCGCCAGCAGCCAACTGGCGGCTAGCGCATCCTACGAGCAGTACTTC. The chain joins TRBV4-3 to TRBJ2-7, with D tentatively TRBD2 (6 bases). The CDR3 runs 16 residues. Trimming cost V 2 bases and J 1 base, with 15 bases left between them. Looked up from germline, CDR1 is LGHNA and CDR2 is YSLEER.

The chain uses TRBV2 and TRBJ1-1, with unresolved D. V shed 5 bases and J shed 7 bases, with 11 bases lying between them. The germline V gene encodes CDR1 SNHLY and CDR2 FYNNEI. This CDR3 spans 12 amino acids. CDR3 sequence: CASSSDSLEAFF. CDR3 DNA: TGTGCCAGCAGTTCAGACTCCCTTGAAGCTTTCTTT. Full variable domain (remainder filled in from reference TRBV2 and TRBJ1-1): EPEVTQTPSHQVTQMGQEVILRCVPISNHLYFYWYRQILGQKVEFLVSFYNNEISEKSEIFDDQFSVERPDGSNFTLKIRSTKLEDSAMYFCASSSDSLEAFFGQGTRLTVV.

V is TRBV18 and J is TRBJ1-1; weak D call: TRBD1 (5 bases). Trimming left V 5 bases short and J 5 bases short, with 12 bases between. The CDR3 loop spans 13 amino acids. Germline V CDR1 and CDR2: KGHSH, LQKENI. CDR3 loop: CASSAGEQTEAFF. The CDR3 DNA follows: TGTGCCAGCTCAGCGGGGGAGCAGACTGAAGCTTTCTTT.